The 19 T cell receptor beta chains in this list originate from one sample, sequenced in a study of blood T cell repertoires in COVID-19. TCRdb's table, derived via immunoSEQ multiplex PCR, lists solely in-frame clones and lacks some. Of about 70,000 clones in the sample, roughly four fifths were seen once. The specimen was peripheral blood. The origin of the receptors is an elderly woman with active or convalescent COVID-19.

The gene calls are TRBV10-3 and TRBJ1-1; D gene ambiguous. Germline-derived CDR1 and CDR2 are ENHRY and SYGVKD. The CDR3 extends over 14 amino acids. V shed 3 bases and J shed 3 bases, with 11 bases lying between them. This chain's CDR3 is CAISDSSGDTEAFF. For the CDR3, the DNA is TGTGCCATCAGTGACTCGTCCGGGGACACTGAAGCTTTCTTT.

This sequence joins TRBV19 and TRBJ1-4, with TRBD1 identical over 7 bases. The V and J ends lost 7 bases and 13 bases, in that order; junction bases with no gene match: 6. CDR1 is LNHDA, CDR2 SQIVND, per germline (reference sequence). The CDR3 extends over 11 amino acids. Here the CDR3 reads CASTEDRALFF. CDR3 in DNA: TGTGCCAGTACCGAAGACAGGGCACTGTTTTTT. Full variable domain (missing parts from reference TRBV19 and TRBJ1-4): DGGITQSPKYLFRKEGQNVTLSCEQNLNHDAMYWYRQDPGQGLRLIYYSQIVNDFQKGDIAEGYSVSREKKESFPLTVTSAQKNPTAFYLCASTEDRALFFGSGTQLSVL.

CDR3 region: CASSVLVAGKETQYF. DNA for the CDR3: TGTGCCAGCAGCGTATTGGTAGCGGGGAAAGAGACCCAGTACTTC. This chain connects TRBV27 to TRBJ2-5, with 8 bases fitting TRBD2. This CDR3 region has 15 residues. Per germline, CDR1 MNHEY and CDR2 SMNVEV (reference sequence). Trimming removed 6 bases from V and 3 bases from J; junction bases left unmatched: 9.

The J gene is TRBJ1-3, the V gene TRBV11-2; D unresolved. The ends were cut back, 2 bases at V and 2 bases at J, with 7 bases in the middle. This CDR3 has 14 residues. Looked up from germline, CDR1 is SGHAT and CDR2 is FQNNGV. The CDR3 protein is CASSLSGPGNTIYF. The CDR3 DNA reads as TGTGCCAGCAGCTTATCAGGTCCTGGAAACACCATATATTTT.

This chain connects TRBV12-3 or TRBV12-4 to TRBJ2-1; D may be TRBD2 (6 bases). The CDR3 is 13 amino acids. The ends were cut back, 7 bases at V and 7 bases at J, with 14 bases in the middle. CDR3 DNA sequence: TGTGCCAGCACCAGGACTCGGGGGAATGAGCAGTTCTTC. Its translation is CASTRTRGNEQFF.

The chain couples TRBV5-4 to TRBJ1-2; TRBD1 matches at 8 bases. This CDR3 has 14 residues. The germline CDR1 and CDR2 sequences are SGHNT and YYREEE (reference sequence). The V and J ends lost 4 bases and 4 bases, in that order; junction bases with no gene match: 6. The CDR3 region is CASSGGQEVYGYTF. The CDR3 DNA reads as TGTGCCAGCAGCGGGGGACAGGAGGTCTATGGCTACACCTTC.

This clone came up once. V usage is TRBV12-5 and J usage is TRBJ2-2, with 9 bases fitting TRBD1. The germline V gene encodes CDR1 LGHNT and CDR2 FRNRAP. The CDR3 spans 17 residues. V was clipped by 1 base and J by 4 bases; unmatched bases: 7. CDR3 sequence (DNA): TGTGCTAGTGGTTTGGGGCGGGGACAGGGAGGCACCGGGGAGCTGTTTTTT. Encoded protein: CASGLGRGQGGTGELFF.

This sequence joins TRBV6-5 and TRBJ2-3; unclear D gene. The CDR3 totals 13 residues. Germline CDR1 is MNHEY and CDR2 is SVGAGI. Trimming cost V 4 bases and J 5 bases, with 10 bases left between them. The CDR3 loop reads CASSFTTRDTQYF. Written as DNA, the CDR3 is TGTGCCAGCAGTTTCACTACCAGAGATACGCAGTATTTT.

The chain carries TRBV7-2 and TRBJ1-6; D possibly corresponds to TRBD1 (6 bases). This CDR3 spans 14 amino acids. CDR1 SGHTA and CDR2 FQGNSA come from the germline V gene. V was cut by 6 bases and J by 8 bases, with 14 bases left in between. CDR3 in amino acids: CASRPPGADSPLHF. The CDR3 DNA reads TGTGCCAGCAGACCCCCAGGGGCCGATTCACCCCTCCACTTT.

This chain joins TRBV28 and TRBJ2-2, with 7 bases aligning to TRBD2. After removal of 6 bases from V and 2 bases from J, the junction contained 9 bases not matched to a gene. Germline CDR1 and CDR2: MDHEN and SYDVKM. The CDR3 length is 16 residues. CDR3 amino acids: CASSLSGTLNTGELFF. The DNA of the CDR3 is TGTGCCAGCAGCCTCAGCGGGACCCTTAACACCGGGGAGCTGTTTTTT.

V and J are TRBV18 and TRBJ1-5, with TRBD1 matching 7 bases. The germline gives CDR1 KGHSH, CDR2 LQKENI. V was pared by 3 bases and J by 3 bases, with 2 bases of the junction left unmatched. The CDR3 is 14 residues long. CDR3 in DNA: TGTGCCAGCTCACCGGGGACAGACAATCAGCCCCAGCATTTT. This sequence encodes CASSPGTDNQPQHF.

The rearrangement links TRBV7-9 to TRBJ2-3, with 9 nucleotides matching TRBD2. In germline, CDR1 is SEHNR, CDR2 FQNEAQ (reference sequence). The CDR3 loop spans 17 amino acids. J was trimmed by 0 bases and V by 2 bases; bases with no gene match: 6. The CDR3 region has the DNA TGTGCCAGCAGCTTAATCCTAGCGGGGATTAGCACAGATACGCAGTATTTT. Protein sequence: CASSLILAGISTDTQYF.

This chain links TRBV27 with TRBJ2-5, with D perhaps matching TRBD1 (5 bases). V was clipped by 1 base and J by 1 base, with 7 bases between them. Germline assignment: CDR1 MNHEY and CDR2 SMNVEV (reference sequence). The CDR3 runs 14 residues. DNA of the CDR3: TGTGCCAGCAGTTTATGGGGCAGCCAAGAGACCCAGTACTTC. Amino acids: CASSLWGSQETQYF.

V is TRBV27 and J is TRBJ1-2, with a tentative D call TRBD1 (5 bases). The V end lost 6 bases, the J end lost 8 bases, and 16 bases lay between the germline ends. Per germline, CDR1 MNHEY and CDR2 SMNVEV (reference sequence). The CDR3 runs to 13 residues. CDR3 region: CASRGQMGPGYTF. CDR3 nucleotide sequence: TGTGCCAGCAGAGGACAAATGGGGCCCGGCTACACCTTC.

This clone has more than one count but fewer than ten. The rearrangement links TRBV7-9 to TRBJ2-7; tentatively, D is TRBD2 (6 bases). The germline CDR1 and CDR2 sequences are SEHNR and FQNEAQ (reference sequence). V dropped 5 bases and J dropped 7 bases, with 21 bases sitting between them. This CDR3 region has 15 residues. Written as DNA, the CDR3 is TGTGCCAGCAGCCCACGGGACTCGGTGAGGGGTGAGCAGTACTTC. This gives the protein CASSPRDSVRGEQYF.

V usage is TRBV14 and J usage is TRBJ2-2; maybe TRBD2 (6 bases). This CDR3 contains 18 residues. V was trimmed by 4 bases and J by 4 bases, leaving 22 bases between them. Germline CDR1 and CDR2: SGHDN and FVKESK. In DNA, the CDR3 is TGTGCCAGCAGCCCCACTGCCTGGGGGGTTGCTTCCACCGGGGAGCTGTTTTTT. It specifies CASSPTAWGVASTGELFF.

The chain couples TRBV14 to TRBJ1-1; no definite D call. The V gene lost 2 bases and the J gene lost 2 bases, with 3 bases spanning the gap. Germline V lookup: CDR1 SGHDN, CDR2 FVKESK. There are 12 residues in the CDR3. For the CDR3, the DNA is TGTGCCAGCAGCCAATATAACACTGAAGCTTTCTTT. This sequence encodes CASSQYNTEAFF.

There are a few counts of this clone. The V gene is TRBV19, the J gene TRBJ2-1; TRBD1 agrees at 7 bases. Germline V gene data show CDR1 as LNHDA and CDR2 as SQIVND (reference sequence). CDR3 length: 15 residues. V shed 8 bases, J shed 2 bases, and the junction held 9 bases outside the gene matches. This chain's CDR3 is CASRYDRETYNEQFF. The CDR3 bases are TGTGCCAGTCGCTACGACAGGGAGACCTACAATGAGCAGTTCTTC.

V is TRBV15 and J is TRBJ1-3, with a tentative D call TRBD1 (6 bases). Germline assignment: CDR1 LNHNV and CDR2 YYDKDF (reference sequence). This CDR3 has 16 residues. Trimming pared 3 bases from V and 4 bases from J, leaving 16 bases between. The DNA of the CDR3 is TGTGCCACCAGCAGTGTTACAGGGTTGAGAGGAAACACCATATATTTT. Its translation: CATSSVTGLRGNTIYF.